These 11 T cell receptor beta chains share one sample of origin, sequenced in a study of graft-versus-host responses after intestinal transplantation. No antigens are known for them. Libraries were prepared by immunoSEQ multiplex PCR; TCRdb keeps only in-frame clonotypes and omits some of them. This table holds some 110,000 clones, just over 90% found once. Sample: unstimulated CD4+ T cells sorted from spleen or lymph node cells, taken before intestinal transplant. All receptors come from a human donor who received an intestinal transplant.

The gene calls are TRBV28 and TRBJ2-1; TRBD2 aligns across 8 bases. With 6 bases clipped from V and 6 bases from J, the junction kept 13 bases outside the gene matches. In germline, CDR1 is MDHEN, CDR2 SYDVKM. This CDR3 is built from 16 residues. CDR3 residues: CASSPRGGFTFNEQFF. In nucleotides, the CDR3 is TGTGCCAGCAGCCCCCGGGGGGGGTTTACCTTCAATGAGCAGTTCTTC.

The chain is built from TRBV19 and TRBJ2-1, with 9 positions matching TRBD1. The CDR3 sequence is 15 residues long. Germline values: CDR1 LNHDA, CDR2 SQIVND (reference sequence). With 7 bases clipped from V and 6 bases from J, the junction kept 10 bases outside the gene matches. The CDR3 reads CASKISGTGSNEQFF. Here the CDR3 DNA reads TGTGCCAGTAAGATTTCCGGGACAGGGAGCAATGAGCAGTTCTTC.

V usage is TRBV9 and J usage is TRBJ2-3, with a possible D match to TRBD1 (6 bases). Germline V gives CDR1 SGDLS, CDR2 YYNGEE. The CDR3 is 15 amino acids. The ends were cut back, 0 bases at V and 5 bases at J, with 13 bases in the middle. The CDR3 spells CASSVGTVPGDTQYF. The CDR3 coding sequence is TGTGCCAGCAGCGTAGGGACAGTTCCCGGAGATACGCAGTATTTT. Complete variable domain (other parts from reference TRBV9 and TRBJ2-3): DSGVTQTPKHLITATGQRVTLRCSPRSGDLSVYWYQQSLDQGLQFLIQYYNGEERAKGNILERFSAQQFPDLHSELNLSSLELGDSALYFCASSVGTVPGDTQYFGPGTRLTVL.

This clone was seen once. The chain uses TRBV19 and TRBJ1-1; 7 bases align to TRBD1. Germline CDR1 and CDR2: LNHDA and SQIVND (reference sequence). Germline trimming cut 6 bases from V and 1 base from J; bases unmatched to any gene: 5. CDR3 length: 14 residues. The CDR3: CASSKTGTNTEAFF. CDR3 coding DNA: TGTGCCAGTAGCAAGACAGGGACGAACACTGAAGCTTTCTTT.

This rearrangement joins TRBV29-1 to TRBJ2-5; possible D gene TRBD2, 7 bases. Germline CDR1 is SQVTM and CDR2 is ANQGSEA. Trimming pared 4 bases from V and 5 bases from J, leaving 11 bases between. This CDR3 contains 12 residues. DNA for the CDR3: TGCAGCGTTGCGGGGGGCCGGGAGACCCAGTACTTC. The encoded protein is CSVAGGRETQYF. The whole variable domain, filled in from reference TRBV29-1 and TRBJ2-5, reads SAVISQKPSRDICQRGTSLTIQCQVDSQVTMMFWYRQQPGQSLTLIATANQGSEATYESGFVIDKFPISRPNLTFSTLTVSNMSPEDSSIYLCSVAGGRETQYFGPGTRLLVL.

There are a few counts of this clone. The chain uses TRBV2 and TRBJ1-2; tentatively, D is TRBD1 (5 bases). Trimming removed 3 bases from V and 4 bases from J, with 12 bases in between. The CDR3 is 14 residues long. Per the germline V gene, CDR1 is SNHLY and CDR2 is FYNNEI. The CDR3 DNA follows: TGTGCCAGCAGTGACGGGGGGACCATCTATGGCTACACCTTC. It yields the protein CASSDGGTIYGYTF.

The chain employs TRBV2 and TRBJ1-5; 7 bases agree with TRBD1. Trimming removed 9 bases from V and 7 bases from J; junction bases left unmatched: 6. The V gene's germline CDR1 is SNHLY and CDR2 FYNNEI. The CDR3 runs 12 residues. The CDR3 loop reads CASTQGSQPQHF. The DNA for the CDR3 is TGTGCCAGTACACAGGGGTCACAGCCCCAGCATTTT.

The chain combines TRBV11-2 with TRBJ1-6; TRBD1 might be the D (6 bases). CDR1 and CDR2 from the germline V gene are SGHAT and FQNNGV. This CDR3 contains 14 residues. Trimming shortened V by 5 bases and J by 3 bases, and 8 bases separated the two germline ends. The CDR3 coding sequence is TGTGCCAGCAGCCCGGACAGCTATAATTCACCCCTCCACTTT. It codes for CASSPDSYNSPLHF.

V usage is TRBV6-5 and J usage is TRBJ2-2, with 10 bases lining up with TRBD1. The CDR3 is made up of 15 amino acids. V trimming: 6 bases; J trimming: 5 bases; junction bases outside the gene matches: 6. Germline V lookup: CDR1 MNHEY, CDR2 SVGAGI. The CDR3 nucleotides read TGTGCCAGCAGGTCTACGGGACAGGGGACCGGGGAGCTGTTTTTT. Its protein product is CASRSTGQGTGELFF.

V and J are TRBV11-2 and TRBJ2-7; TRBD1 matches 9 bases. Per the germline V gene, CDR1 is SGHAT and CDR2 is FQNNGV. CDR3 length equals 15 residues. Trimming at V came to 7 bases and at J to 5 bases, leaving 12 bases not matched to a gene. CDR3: CASIPRRDRAHEQYF. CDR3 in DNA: TGTGCCAGCATCCCCCGTCGGGACAGGGCCCACGAGCAGTACTTC.

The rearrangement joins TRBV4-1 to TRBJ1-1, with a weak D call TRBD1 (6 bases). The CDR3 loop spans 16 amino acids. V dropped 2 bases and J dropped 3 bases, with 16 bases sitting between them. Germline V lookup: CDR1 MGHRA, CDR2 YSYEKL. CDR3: CASSQSSSRGYTEAFF. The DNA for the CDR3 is TGCGCCAGCAGCCAATCAAGCAGCAGGGGTTACACTGAAGCTTTCTTT.